These 8 T cell receptor beta chains were sequenced from one sample in a study of CD8+CD57+ T cells in acquired aplastic anemia. TCR beta VDJ and CDR3 were profiled, and genomic DNA was the template. MiXCR, applied by TCRdb to the reads, yields one record per CDR3 protein. The repertoire consists of some 130,000 distinct CDR3 sequences, with about 46% occurring once and the leading ten covering 2% to 3%. Sequenced input: sorted CD4+, CD8+, or CD8+CD57+ T cells (not recorded which) from PBMCs. These TCRs come from a human donor in good health, serving as a control.

This clonotype appeared a few times. CDR3 coding DNA: TGCAGTGCCTCGACAGGGGGGGACTATGGCTACACCTTC. Residues: CSASTGGDYGYTF. The V and J genes are TRBV20-1 and TRBJ1-2; 9 bases align to TRBD1. Per the germline V gene, CDR1 is DFQATT and CDR2 is SNEGSKA (reference sequence). The CDR3 consists of 13 residues. V gave up 6 bases and J gave up 3 bases; unmatched junction bases: 5.

This clonotype was detected ten times or more. CDR3 in amino acids: CASSLAPGTGTDTQYF. In DNA, the CDR3 is TGCGCCAGCAGCTTGGCTCCCGGGACAGGAACAGATACGCAGTATTTT. This chain links TRBV5-1 with TRBJ2-3, with 8 bases matching TRBD1. The CDR3 covers 16 residues. J lost 3 bases, V lost 0 bases, and 6 bases had no gene match. Germline V gene sequence: CDR1 SGHRS, CDR2 YFSETQ.

The rearrangement uses TRBV7-3 and TRBJ2-1; 11 bases align to TRBD2. CDR1 is SGHTA and CDR2 is FQGTGA in the germline V gene. The V segment lost 2 bases and the J segment 8 bases; nucleotides outside the gene matches: 5. The CDR3 is 15 amino acids. CDR3 protein: CASSLPLAGGDEQFF. CDR3 bases: TGTGCCAGCAGCTTACCTCTAGCGGGGGGAGATGAGCAGTTCTTC.

In its sample, this clonotype was seen many times. The chain recombines TRBV6-1 with TRBJ2-5; 8 nucleotides line up with TRBD1. The CDR3 runs to 15 residues. Germline V CDR1 and CDR2: MNHNS, SASEGT. Trimming took 4 bases from V and 13 from J; bases not matched to a gene: 17. CDR3: CASSAPEQGVPRRYF. CDR3 in DNA: TGTGCCAGCAGTGCCCCGGAACAGGGGGTCCCAAGACGGTACTTC.

In regard to this clonotype: The junction and the germline gene differ at one end; a read error may be behind it. The CDR3 sequence is CAISLGSSNRPQHF. The CDR3 coding sequence is TGTGCCATCAGCTTAGGCAGCAGTAATCGGCCCCAGCATTTT. The chain couples TRBV7-2 to TRBJ1-5; D is unresolved. Germline CDR1 and CDR2: SGHTA and FQGNSA. This CDR3 is 14 amino acids long.

This clonotype appeared many times. This chain links TRBV20-1 with TRBJ1-4; D is perhaps TRBD1 (6 bases). With 8 bases removed from V and 4 bases from J, the gap between germline ends came to 11 bases. The CDR3 has 12 residues. From germline, CDR1 is DFQATT and CDR2 SNEGSKA (reference sequence). The CDR3 bases are TGCAGTATGACAGGTCGTAATGAAAAACTGTTTTTT. Protein sequence: CSMTGRNEKLFF.

The sample holds a few counts of this clonotype. The chain couples TRBV6-5 to TRBJ1-1; maybe TRBD1 (5 bases). The CDR3 totals 15 residues. From germline, CDR1 is MNHEY and CDR2 SVGAGI. The V end lost 8 bases, the J end lost 4 bases, and 20 bases lay between the germline ends. CDR3 in amino acids: CASYAAGSKVTEAFF. The CDR3 DNA follows: TGTGCCAGCTACGCCGCAGGGAGTAAGGTCACTGAAGCTTTCTTT.

The rearrangement uses TRBV2 and TRBJ2-1; D not certain. This CDR3 spans 15 amino acids. The germline V gene encodes CDR1 SNHLY and CDR2 FYNNEI. V dropped 5 bases and J dropped 0 bases, with 11 bases sitting between them. This CDR3 reads CASSQGRHSYNEQFF. As DNA, the CDR3 is TGTGCCAGCAGTCAAGGACGGCACTCCTACAATGAGCAGTTCTTC.